A selection of T cell receptor beta chains follows, all from one sample in a study of blood T cell repertoires in COVID-19. This table comes from immunoSEQ multiplex PCR, and its TCRdb copy is limited to in-frame clones, with some not included. The sample yields 300,000 to 400,000 clones, around 89% seen once. The sequenced material came from PBMCs or T cells enriched from blood (not recorded which). The receptors come from a man between 18 and 35 years old who had recovered from COVID-19. The CDR3 runs from the conserved cysteine through the conserved F or W. Fields, in order: J gene, CDR3 length, V gene, CDR3 protein.

>TRBJ2-3|15|TRBV5-1
CASSPGQDNTDTQYF
>TRBJ1-5|17|TRBV7-9
CASGRRQENPSNQPQHF
>TRBJ1-5|14|TRBV2
CASSWTGAHQPQHF
>TRBJ2-1|13|TRBV5-1
CASSLSSGNEQFF
>TRBJ1-5|14|TRBV29-1
CSVEWADSNQPQHF
>TRBJ1-1|13|TRBV29-1
CSVEGLLNTEAFF
>TRBJ2-1|14|TRBV28
CASSLGTLLGEQFF
>TRBJ1-6|18|TRBV27
CASSFRTVGSSYNSPLHF
>TRBJ2-3|15|TRBV9
CASSPRLAGADTQYF
>TRBJ1-4|14|TRBV7-2
CASRSRDRGEKLFF
>TRBJ2-3|14|TRBV7-2
CASRPDSSTDTQYF
>TRBJ1-1|16|TRBV15
CATSSGGRGWYGEAFF
>TRBJ1-2|14|TRBV9
CASSVDRGHYGYTF
>TRBJ1-5|18|TRBV3-1/TRBV3-2
CASSQEHGGGRGNQPQHF
>TRBJ1-4|15|TRBV14
CASSQFTGGTKKLFF
>TRBJ1-2|15|TRBV21-1
CASSKVRDREYGYTF
>TRBJ1-6|15|TRBV15
CATSRGQGRNSPLHF
>TRBJ2-1|15|TRBV11-3
CASSLEGTRYNEQFF
>TRBJ1-6|15|TRBV6-5
CASSLDRGNNSPLHF
>TRBJ2-5|12|TRBV18
CASSPLGETQYF
>TRBJ2-2|19|TRBV3-1/TRBV3-2
CASSPRMYGVTTNTGELFF
>TRBJ2-3|15|TRBV25-1
CASSDFSGSTDTQYF
>TRBJ1-5|14|TRBV29-1
CSVAPGNGNQPQHF
>TRBJ1-5|15|TRBV3-1/TRBV3-2
CATSPSGTAGQPQHF
>TRBJ1-5|16|TRBV19
CASSQTGHYSNQPQHF
>TRBJ2-1|15|TRBV4-1
CASSLLAGGRNEQFF
>TRBJ2-3|13|TRBV24-1
CATSGTGADTQYF
>TRBJ2-3|14|TRBV10-3
CAISPSVGTDTQYF
>TRBJ1-4|15|TRBV5-6
CASSSTGRGDEKLFF
>TRBJ2-1|13|TRBV28
CATRPGGDNEQFF
>TRBJ2-7|17|TRBV14
CASSQSGRTSGTYEQYF
>TRBJ2-1|15|TRBV5-6
CASSLWHRTYNEQFF
>TRBJ1-2|16|TRBV27
CASSLSAGALNYGYTF
>TRBJ2-1|17|TRBV9
CASSVESPHWVALEQFF
>TRBJ1-2|11|TRBV29-1
CSVRAGLGYTF
>TRBJ2-3|11|TRBV6-5
CASRGADTQYF
>TRBJ2-5|16|TRBV13
CASSLGGLALQETQYF
>TRBJ2-3|14|TRBV29-1
CSVEVRGQADTQYF
>TRBJ2-5|14|TRBV3-1/TRBV3-2
CASSQGREQETQYF
>TRBJ2-5|17|TRBV7-2
CASTPGGRGREWETQYF
>TRBJ2-3|15|TRBV30
CAWSKRMGGADTQYF
>TRBJ2-7|14|TRBV7-2
CASSFSGSAYEQYF
>TRBJ2-3|14|TRBV5-5
CASSIPASTDTQYF
>TRBJ1-4|12|TRBV5-6
CASSYGPEKLFF
>TRBJ2-7|16|TRBV14
CASSQEGGLHSYEQYF
>TRBJ2-7|11|TRBV28
CASSFGGAEYF
>TRBJ2-3|16|TRBV7-3
CASSLIGGTSTDTQYF
>TRBJ1-3|18|TRBV7-9
CASSLKLGQYSSGNTIYF
>TRBJ2-1|16|TRBV5-1
CASSPGGLTTRNEQFF
>TRBJ1-4|16|TRBV7-8
CASSSRDRLQNEKLFF
>TRBJ1-2|12|TRBV19
CASSSGNYGYTF
>TRBJ1-4|16|TRBV7-2
CASSILGRATNEKLFF
>TRBJ1-6|14|TRBV7-9
CASSQGQDNSPLHF